These T cell receptor beta chains were read from a single sample in a study of blood T cell repertoires in COVID-19. TCRdb's copy holds only in-frame clones and misses some; the assay was immunoSEQ multiplex PCR. There are about 50,000 clones in the sample; around 80% occur only once, and 25% lies in the top ten. The sample comprised peripheral blood. The receptors were gathered from a man aged 70-80 years with acute or convalescent COVID-19. Each CDR3 is given with its conserved first and last residue. The D gene is left open where the match is weak. Size is omitted from some rows. Given values are once, few, many or a class for expanded clones.

v_gene	abundance	d_gene	j_gene	CDR3aa	CDR3nt
TRBV24-1	few	TRBD1	TRBJ2-1	CATSDTGTGGFNEQFF	TGTGCCACCAGTGATACCGGGACAGGGGGTTTCAATGAGCAGTTCTTC
TRBV3-1/TRBV3-2	NA	NA	TRBJ1-6	CASSQGRGESPLHF	TGTGCCAGCAGCCAAGGGAGGGGAGAGTCACCCCTCCACTTT
TRBV5-1	few	TRBD1	TRBJ1-1	CASSFPDRQGRGYDTEAFF	TGCGCCAGCAGCTTCCCGGATCGACAGGGGAGAGGGTACGACACTGAAGCTTTCTTT
TRBV25-1	NA	NA	TRBJ2-5	CASSPQLETQYF	TGTGCCAGCAGTCCTCAACTAGAGACCCAGTACTTC
TRBV5-1	NA	TRBD1	TRBJ2-3	CASSLGRQGTADTQYF	TGCGCCAGCAGCTTGGGGAGACAGGGGACGGCAGATACGCAGTATTTT
TRBV7-8	NA	TRBD1	TRBJ2-7	CASSLGDSFDEQYF	TGTGCCAGCAGCTTAGGGGACAGTTTCGACGAGCAGTACTTC
TRBV30	NA	TRBD1	TRBJ1-2	CAWSSHRAGGYTF	TGTGCCTGGAGTTCACACCGAGCAGGGGGTTACACCTTC
TRBV5-1	NA	NA	TRBJ2-7	CASSLYQGSGYEQYF	TGCGCCAGCAGCTTGTACCAGGGGAGCGGCTACGAGCAGTACTTC
TRBV29-1	NA	NA	TRBJ1-2	CSVEGQGGGYTF	TGCAGCGTTGAAGGGCAGGGAGGTGGCTACACCTTC
TRBV6-1	NA	TRBD2	TRBJ2-1	CASSEARLAGGNEQFF	TGTGCCAGCAGTGAAGCGAGGCTAGCGGGGGGCAATGAGCAGTTCTTC
TRBV6-5	NA	NA	TRBJ1-5	CASRGYPGTFQHF	TGTGCCAGCAGGGGCTACCCAGGAACGTTCCAGCATTTT
TRBV18	NA	NA	TRBJ1-1	CASSPGRTSNTEAFF	TGTGCCAGCTCACCGGGTCGGACTTCGAACACTGAAGCTTTCTTT
TRBV29-1	NA	NA	TRBJ2-3	CSVEVERASLFSPDTQYF	TGCAGCGTTGAAGTCGAGAGGGCTTCCCTCTTTAGCCCAGATACGCAGTATTTT
TRBV27	NA	NA	TRBJ2-7	CASSPSAYEQYF	TGTGCCAGCAGTCCCAGCGCATACGAGCAGTACTTC
TRBV2	NA	NA	TRBJ1-2	CASRDRDKNYGYTF	TGTGCCAGCAGAGACCGGGACAAGAACTATGGCTACACCTTC
TRBV6-5	NA	NA	TRBJ1-1	CASSYSWRGADTEAFF	TGTGCCAGCAGTTACTCGTGGCGGGGGGCGGACACTGAAGCTTTCTTT
TRBV5-4	NA	TRBD2	TRBJ2-1	CASSLEGLEDEQFF	TGTGCCAGCAGCTTGGAAGGACTAGAGGATGAGCAGTTCTTC
TRBV29-1	NA	TRBD1	TRBJ2-2	CSVDPGQGAGELFF	TGCAGCGTAGATCCGGGACAGGGGGCCGGGGAGCTGTTTTTT
TRBV27	many	NA	TRBJ1-5	CASSLADNQPQHF	TGTGCCAGCAGTTTAGCAGATAATCAGCCCCAGCATTTT
TRBV19	NA	TRBD2	TRBJ2-5	CASSIELAGGIQETQYF	TGTGCCAGTAGTATAGAATTAGCGGGGGGTATCCAAGAGACCCAGTACTTC
TRBV15	NA	NA	TRBJ1-4	CATSRVRQTTNEKLFF	TGTGCCACCAGCAGGGTACGACAGACAACTAATGAAAAACTGTTTTTT
TRBV2	NA	NA	TRBJ2-7	CASSVRQGGEQYF	TGTGCCAGCAGTGTAAGGCAGGGAGGCGAGCAGTACTTC
TRBV27	NA	TRBD1	TRBJ1-1	CASRGGGARMNTEAFF	TGTGCCAGCAGAGGGGGCGGGGCGAGGATGAACACTGAAGCTTTCTTT
TRBV28	NA	NA	TRBJ1-5	CASSFLSGVRQPQHF	TGTGCCAGCAGTTTTCTCTCAGGGGTCCGTCAGCCCCAGCATTTT
TRBV5-1	NA	NA	TRBJ2-7	CASSLLRDLSYEQYF	TGCGCCAGCAGCTTGTTGCGGGACCTCTCCTACGAGCAGTACTTC
TRBV6-1	NA	NA	TRBJ1-3	CASSELRGSPGNTIYF	TGTGCCAGCAGTGAACTTCGGGGGTCTCCTGGAAACACCATATATTTT
TRBV5-4	NA	NA	TRBJ1-1	CASSVDRNSEAFF	TGTGCCAGCAGCGTCGACAGGAACTCTGAAGCTTTCTTT
TRBV10-1	NA	NA	TRBJ1-6	CASSMRMNSPLHF	TGCGCCAGCAGTATGCGGATGAATTCACCCCTCCACTTT
TRBV4-1	once	NA	TRBJ1-1	CASTTSGQTNTEAFF	TGCGCCAGCACCACAAGCGGGCAGACGAACACTGAAGCTTTCTTT
TRBV3-1/TRBV3-2	NA	TRBD1	TRBJ1-6	CASSPWDRGNSPLHF	TGTGCCAGCAGCCCGTGGGACAGGGGGAATTCACCCCTCCACTTT
TRBV5-4	NA	TRBD2	TRBJ2-1	CASSQLLAGVANEQFF	TGTGCCAGCAGCCAACTACTAGCGGGAGTAGCAAATGAGCAGTTCTTC
TRBV12-3/TRBV12-4	NA	NA	TRBJ2-2	CASSQALGGELFF	TGTGCCAGCAGCCAGGCCCTTGGCGGGGAGCTGTTTTTT
TRBV6-4	once	NA	TRBJ2-7	CASSARAGAPYEQYF	TGTGCCAGCAGTGCTCGGGCGGGGGCGCCATACGAGCAGTACTTC
TRBV7-6	NA	NA	TRBJ2-1	CASGAQDRFSYNEQFF	TGTGCCAGCGGGGCCCAGGATCGCTTCTCCTACAATGAGCAGTTCTTC
TRBV10-2	NA	NA	TRBJ2-1	CASSRGRGRYNEQFF	TGCGCCAGCAGCCGGGGACGGGGGAGGTACAATGAGCAGTTCTTC
TRBV15	NA	TRBD2	TRBJ2-5	CATSRDRGLVQETQYF	TGTGCCACCAGCAGAGATAGGGGACTAGTTCAAGAGACCCAGTACTTC
TRBV7-2	NA	NA	TRBJ2-3	CASSLMAASSTDTQYF	TGTGCCAGCAGCTTAATGGCGGCCTCTAGCACAGATACGCAGTATTTT
TRBV5-6	NA	NA	TRBJ2-2	CASSMRAVTGELFF	TGTGCCAGCAGCATGAGGGCCGTTACCGGGGAGCTGTTTTTT
TRBV5-5	NA	NA	TRBJ1-5	CASSPGEYSNQPQHF	TGTGCCAGCAGCCCGGGAGAATATAGCAATCAGCCCCAGCATTTT
TRBV9	NA	TRBD1	TRBJ2-7	CASSVDRGEQYF	TGTGCCAGCAGCGTCGACAGGGGGGAGCAGTACTTC
TRBV5-5	NA	NA	TRBJ1-4	CASSFWTEATNEKLFF	TGTGCCAGCAGCTTCTGGACAGAGGCAACTAATGAAAAACTGTTTTTT
TRBV11-2	few	NA	TRBJ2-1	CASSFNVDEQFF	TGTGCCAGCAGCTTCAATGTTGATGAGCAGTTCTTC